This section outlines one T cell receptor beta chain sequence together with its context. What it binds is unknown. Terminally differentiated effector memory CD45RA+ cells were excluded from the naive CD8 cells, which were CD45RO-negative and positively selected for CCR7. All donors were healthy HIV-negative adults lacking recent acute infections or vaccinations. TCRdb's table, derived via immunoSEQ multiplex PCR, lists solely in-frame clones and lacks some. The data hold 800,000 or so clones, with roughly 96% observed a single time. The sample comes from a study of shared clonotypes between healthy human individuals. For the study at large: Each donor's CD8 memory used one plate, CD8 naive two, each CD4 subset three. Study results and caveats: Generation probabilities of non-shared clonotypes were lower (relative to those shared by all four donors).

Germline CDR1 and CDR2: MDHEN and SYDVKM. V shed 6 bases and J 3 bases; nucleotides not matched to a gene: 9. This CDR3 region has 16 residues. This receptor was identified in a man aged 25-45 years in good health. V is TRBV28 and J is TRBJ2-1; TRBD1 aligns across 9 bases. What was sequenced was naive CD8+ T cells sorted from blood. The CDR3 is CASSPTGGYYYNEQFF. Written as DNA, the CDR3 is TGTGCCAGCAGCCCGACAGGGGGATACTACTACAATGAGCAGTTCTTC.